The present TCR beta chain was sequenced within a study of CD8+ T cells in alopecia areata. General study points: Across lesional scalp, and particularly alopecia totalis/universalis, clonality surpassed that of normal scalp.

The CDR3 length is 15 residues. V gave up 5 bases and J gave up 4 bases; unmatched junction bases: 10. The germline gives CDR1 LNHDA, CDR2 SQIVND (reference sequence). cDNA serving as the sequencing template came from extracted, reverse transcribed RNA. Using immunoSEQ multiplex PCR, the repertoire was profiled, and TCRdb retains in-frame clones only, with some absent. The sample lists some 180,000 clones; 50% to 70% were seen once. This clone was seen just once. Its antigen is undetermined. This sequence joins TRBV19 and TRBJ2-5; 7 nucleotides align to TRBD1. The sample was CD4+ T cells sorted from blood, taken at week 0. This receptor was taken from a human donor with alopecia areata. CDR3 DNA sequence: TGTGCCAGTAGTGGGAGACAGGGTTCTCTAGAGACCCAGTACTTC. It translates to CASSGRQGSLETQYF.